One and the same sample provided the 6 T cell receptor beta chains below, sequenced in a study of PD-L1 blockade in urothelial cancer. Indicated time point: peripheral blood 6 weeks after treatment start. Libraries were prepared by immunoSEQ multiplex PCR; TCRdb keeps only in-frame clonotypes and omits some of them. The sample yields about 22,000 clones, around 90% seen once. The sample consisted of PBMCs, taken around atezolizumab (anti-PD-L1) treatment. These receptors came from a woman in her fifties or sixties with urothelial cancer.

The V and J genes are TRBV5-1 and TRBJ2-1, with 8 bases fitting TRBD1. CDR3 length: 14 amino acids. Losses at the gene ends were 0 bases for V and 8 bases for J; bases not matched to a gene: 4. Germline loops: CDR1 SGHRS, CDR2 YFSETQ. For the CDR3, the DNA is TGCGCCAGCAGCTTGGTGGACAGGGCCGATGAGCAGTTCTTC. Translating gives CASSLVDRADEQFF.

This rearrangement joins TRBV5-5 to TRBJ2-7; D call uncertain. CDR3 length: 15 residues. Trimming stripped 0 bases from V and 0 bases from J, with 10 bases between. The germline V gene encodes CDR1 SGHKS and CDR2 YYEKEE (reference sequence). CDR3 nucleotide sequence: TGTGCCAGCAGCTTGGGGGCAGGATACTCCTACGAGCAGTACTTC. It encodes CASSLGAGYSYEQYF.

The chain couples TRBV27 to TRBJ2-1, with 13 bases fitting TRBD2. The trim removed 0 bases at V and 4 bases at J, leaving 15 bases unmatched. The V gene's germline CDR1 is MNHEY and CDR2 SMNVEV (reference sequence). This CDR3 has 21 residues. CDR3 loop: CASSLSSIGLAGVTVYNEQFF. The CDR3 DNA sequence: TGTGCCAGCAGTTTATCGTCAATTGGACTAGCGGGAGTGACTGTTTACAATGAGCAGTTCTTC.

The V gene is TRBV9, the J gene TRBJ2-7, with a weak D call TRBD2 (5 bases). The length of the CDR3 is 12 residues. Germline V lookup: CDR1 SGDLS, CDR2 YYNGEE. V was clipped by 4 bases and J by 6 bases, with 11 bases between them. This chain's CDR3 is CASSLGGGEQYF. The CDR3 nucleotides are TGTGCCAGCAGCCTCGGCGGAGGCGAGCAGTACTTC.

The gene calls are TRBV6-6 and TRBJ2-1, with 7 bases fitting TRBD1. CDR1 is MNHNY, CDR2 SVGAGI, per germline (reference sequence). The length of the CDR3 is 13 residues. The V gene end was trimmed by 6 bases and the J gene end by 9 bases; junction bases not matched to a gene: 8. CDR3 in DNA: TGTGCCAGCAGCGACAGGGTTTTGGGTGAGCAGTTCTTC. Translation: CASSDRVLGEQFF.

This clone was seen only a few times. This chain links TRBV2 with TRBJ1-4; 10 bases match TRBD1. Germline CDR1 is SNHLY and CDR2 is FYNNEI. The ends lost 8 bases at V and 7 bases at J; junction bases unmatched: 4. The CDR3 has 13 residues. The CDR3 region has the DNA TGTGCCAGCGAGAGACAGGGGGCTGAAAAACTGTTTTTT. Encoded protein: CASERQGAEKLFF.